Listed here are 19 T cell receptor beta chains from one sample, sequenced in a study of shared clonotypes between healthy human individuals. It was CD45RO-negative cells, positively selected for CCR7, that made up naive CD8 cells, with terminally differentiated effector memory CD45RA+ cells excluded. Generated by immunoSEQ multiplex PCR, the TCRdb table keeps only in-frame clones and is missing some. Here the sample spans millions of clones, about 95% being singletons. Sample: naive CD8+ T cells sorted from blood. The receptor source for this set is a man aged 18 to 35 in good health.

The V gene is TRBV27, the J gene TRBJ1-1; 8 positions agree with TRBD1. Looked up from germline, CDR1 is MNHEY and CDR2 is SMNVEV (reference sequence). CDR3 size: 16 residues. V lost 5 bases and J lost 3; bases outside the gene matches: 11. Here the CDR3 reads CASSPGFGTGHTEAFF. The DNA of the CDR3 is TGTGCCAGCAGTCCGGGCTTCGGGACAGGCCACACTGAAGCTTTCTTT.

DNA for the CDR3: TGTGCCATCAGTGAGCCTGCAGATACGCAGTATTTT. It yields the protein CAISEPADTQYF. The chain joins TRBV10-3 to TRBJ2-3, with unresolved D. The germline V and J ends were trimmed by 2 bases and 4 bases, with 4 bases remaining between them. Germline V CDR1 and CDR2: ENHRY, SYGVKD. The CDR3 consists of 12 residues.

As regards this clone: The junction and the germline gene differ at one end; a read error may be behind it. The chain combines TRBV7-7 with TRBJ1-2; TRBD1 agrees at 9 bases. Germline lookup yields CDR1 SSHAT and CDR2 FNYEAQ (reference sequence). This CDR3 comprises 15 residues. The CDR3 sequence is CASSLRTGECYGYTF. The DNA for the CDR3 is TGTGCTAGCAGCCTACGGACAGGGGAATGTTATGGCTACACCTTC.

V gene TRBV6-6 combines with J gene TRBJ1-4; 7 bases agree with TRBD1. The CDR3 is 14 residues long. Germline trimming cut 6 bases from V and 8 bases from J; bases unmatched to any gene: 9. Germline CDR1 reads MNHNY; CDR2 reads SVGAGI (reference sequence). The CDR3 reads CASSAGTAGEKLFF. CDR3 nucleotide sequence: TGTGCCAGCAGCGCCGGGACAGCGGGGGAAAAACTGTTTTTT.

The chain employs TRBV10-3 and TRBJ2-7, with 8 positions matching TRBD1. Germline V gives CDR1 ENHRY, CDR2 SYGVKD. V was pared by 4 bases and J by 0 bases, with 2 bases of the junction left unmatched. The CDR3 is 14 residues long. The CDR3 DNA reads TGTGCCATCAGTGGGACAGGGAGCTCCTACGAGCAGTACTTC. Amino acids: CAISGTGSSYEQYF.

The gene calls are TRBV10-2 and TRBJ2-3; 10 bases fit TRBD2. With 1 base clipped from V and 0 bases from J, the junction kept 7 bases outside the gene matches. The germline gives CDR1 WSHSY, CDR2 SAAADI. The CDR3 consists of 18 residues. In DNA form, the CDR3 reads TGCGCCAGCAGTGAGTACGGGACTAGCGAGACTAGCACAGATACGCAGTATTTT. It encodes CASSEYGTSETSTDTQYF.

This clone was detected only once. The chain combines TRBV7-6 with TRBJ2-2, with TRBD2 identical over 7 bases. J lost 8 bases, V lost 5 bases, and 14 bases had no gene match. CDR1 SGHVS and CDR2 FNYEAQ come from the germline V gene. The CDR3 sequence is 16 residues long. The CDR3 loop reads CASSPSGRPVVGELFF. The CDR3 DNA sequence: TGTGCCAGCAGCCCCTCCGGGAGGCCGGTGGTGGGGGAGCTGTTTTTT.

J is TRBJ1-4 and V is TRBV10-2; D gene uncertain. The length of the CDR3 is 15 residues. With 1 base removed from V and 5 bases from J, the gap between germline ends came to 11 bases. Germline V gene data show CDR1 as WSHSY and CDR2 as SAAADI. CDR3 sequence reads: CASSEFHSQNEKLFF. The CDR3 DNA is TGCGCCAGCAGTGAGTTTCACAGCCAGAATGAAAAACTGTTTTTT.

This chain links TRBV5-8 with TRBJ1-1; D perhaps matches TRBD1 (6 bases). Germline loops: CDR1 SGHTS, CDR2 YDEGEE. With 4 bases removed from V and 0 bases from J, the gap between germline ends came to 10 bases. CDR3 size: 14 residues. Here the CDR3 reads CASSIGQLNTEAFF. CDR3 nucleotides: TGTGCCAGCAGCATAGGACAGCTGAACACTGAAGCTTTCTTT.

The table lists this clone with a count of one. The CDR3 DNA follows: TGTGCCAGCAGGGACAGGGGGCGGGACACTGAAGCTTTCTTT. Protein: CASRDRGRDTEAFF. This chain uses TRBV2 with TRBJ1-1; 11 bases map to TRBD1. V shed 6 bases and J 3 bases; nucleotides not matched to a gene: 3. Germline CDR1 reads SNHLY; CDR2 reads FYNNEI. The CDR3 has 14 residues.

This clone is a singleton in its sample. V usage is TRBV7-6 and J usage is TRBJ1-1; tentative D call: TRBD1 (5 bases). Looked up from germline, CDR1 is SGHVS and CDR2 is FNYEAQ. Trimming removed 8 bases from V and 1 base from J, with 8 bases in between. There are 12 residues in the CDR3. The CDR3 DNA reads TGTGCCAGCGTAGGGGCGAACACTGAAGCTTTCTTT. It encodes CASVGANTEAFF. The whole variable domain, filled in from reference TRBV7-6 and TRBJ1-1, reads GAGVSQSPRYKVTKRGQDVALRCDPISGHVSLYWYRQALGQGPEFLTYFNYEAQQDKSGLPNDRFSAERPEGSISTLTIQRTEQRDSAMYRCASVGANTEAFFGQGTRLTVV.

V and J are TRBV4-2 and TRBJ2-7; TRBD1 matches 9 bases. Germline-derived CDR1 and CDR2 are LGHNA and YNFKEQ. This CDR3 spans 15 amino acids. Trimming cost V 6 bases and J 2 bases; bases outside gene matches: 8. The CDR3 coding sequence is TGTGCCAGCAGTGATACCGGGACAGGGCCCTACGAGCAGTACTTC. This gives the protein CASSDTGTGPYEQYF.

In nucleotides, the CDR3 is TGTGCCAGCAGTGAAACCTCCGGGGAGCTGTTTTTT. Its translation is CASSETSGELFF. This chain joins TRBV2 and TRBJ2-2; D is uncertain. CDR3 length: 12 residues. Germline lookup yields CDR1 SNHLY and CDR2 FYNNEI. V was shortened by 2 bases and J by 6 bases, with 4 bases between the two germline ends.

V is TRBV27 and J is TRBJ1-6; the D is unclear. This CDR3 comprises 15 residues. V was trimmed by 6 bases and J by 7 bases, leaving 16 bases between them. The germline V gene encodes CDR1 MNHEY and CDR2 SMNVEV (reference sequence). The CDR3 DNA reads TGTGCCAGCAGCCGCTGGCAGGTTGAGAATTCACCCCTCCACTTT. Its translation is CASSRWQVENSPLHF.

The V gene is TRBV5-6, the J gene TRBJ1-2; no clear D gene. Trimming stripped 4 bases from V and 6 bases from J, with 13 bases between. Germline-derived CDR1 and CDR2 are SGHDT and YYEEEE. There are 13 residues in the CDR3. The CDR3 bases are TGTGCCAGCAGCGCCCCGGGTGCGAATGGCTACACCTTC. Protein sequence: CASSAPGANGYTF.

This chain uses TRBV5-1 with TRBJ1-1; no reliable D call. Between the trimmed V and J ends, which lost 0 bases and 0 bases, there was a span of 9 bases. Germline V gene sequence: CDR1 SGHRS, CDR2 YFSETQ. This CDR3 has 15 residues. The CDR3 sequence is CASSLDRSMNTEAFF. As DNA, the CDR3 is TGCGCCAGCAGCTTGGACCGCAGCATGAACACTGAAGCTTTCTTT. Full variable domain (missing parts from reference TRBV5-1 and TRBJ1-1): KAGVTQTPRYLIKTRGQQVTLSCSPISGHRSVSWYQQTPGQGLQFLFEYFSETQRNKGNFPGRFSGRQFSNSRSEMNVSTLELGDSALYLCASSLDRSMNTEAFFGQGTRLTVV.

In its sample, this clone was seen once. This sequence joins TRBV6-1 and TRBJ1-5, with a tentative D call TRBD1 (6 bases). V lost 0 bases, J lost 5 bases, and 14 bases lay in between. Germline V CDR1 and CDR2: MNHNS, SASEGT. The CDR3 totals 16 residues. The CDR3 region is CASSEARDTFHQPQHF. CDR3 nucleotides: TGTGCCAGCAGTGAAGCCCGGGACACTTTTCATCAGCCCCAGCATTTT.

The chain links TRBV7-9 to TRBJ2-1; 9 positions agree with TRBD2. Trimming at V came to 7 bases and at J to 0 bases, leaving 7 bases not matched to a gene. The CDR3 contains 16 residues. Per germline, CDR1 SEHNR and CDR2 FQNEAQ (reference sequence). DNA of the CDR3: TGTGCCAGCATTCCTCTTAGCGGGAGCTCCTACAATGAGCAGTTCTTC. It encodes CASIPLSGSSYNEQFF.

The gene calls are TRBV7-9 and TRBJ2-5; tentatively, D is TRBD2 (6 bases). This CDR3 spans 16 amino acids. Trimming stripped 5 bases from V and 5 bases from J, with 21 bases between. The germline gives CDR1 SEHNR, CDR2 FQNEAQ (reference sequence). The CDR3 nucleotides are TGTGCCAGCAGCGTTAGTGGGGACTCGGTGGGGGAGACCCAGTACTTC. Translated, it gives CASSVSGDSVGETQYF.